One and the same sample provided the 31 T cell receptor beta chains below, sequenced in a study of T cells after posttransplantation cyclophosphamide (dated by TCRdb to the mid-2010s). A control cohort of more than ten patients who had been given myeloablative marrow transplants with methotrexate plus a calcineurin inhibitor was sampled 1 year after transplant. Receptor amplification or capture employed the immunoSEQ multiplex PCR assay. Imported from immuneACCESS, the table was reduced by TCRdb to in-frame sequences with V and J called. These copies leave out some clones; in studies compared against another copy, an unresolved V gene accounts for under half, and the cause of the remainder is not known. Across this sample there are roughly 16,000 clones, with 85% seen only once. Together, the top ten hold 25% to 30% of the sample. Material: PBMCs, obtained after allogeneic stem cell transplant with calcineurin inhibitor and methotrexate. The source is a female patient between 18 and 35 years old who received an allogeneic stem cell transplant from an unrelated donor, was CMV-positive, and had acute and chronic GVHD. Where a transplant has occurred, the graft donor may have supplied some of the T cells.

The chain employs TRBV11-3 and TRBJ2-3, with 9 nucleotides matching TRBD2. This CDR3 has 14 residues. J gave up 7 bases and V 5 bases, and 7 bases lay outside the gene matches. Germline values: CDR1 SGHNT, CDR2 YENEEA. The CDR3 protein is CASSPTSGVNTQYF. The CDR3 region has the DNA TGTGCCAGCAGCCCGACTAGCGGAGTTAATACGCAGTATTTT.

The chain couples TRBV30 to TRBJ2-1, with TRBD1 matching over 8 bases. CDR1 GTSNPN and CDR2 SVGIG come from the germline V gene (reference sequence). V trimming: 3 bases; J trimming: 5 bases; junction bases outside the gene matches: 3. This CDR3 is 13 amino acids long. The CDR3 spells CAWSAGQDNEQFF. For the CDR3, the DNA is TGTGCCTGGAGCGCGGGACAGGACAATGAGCAGTTCTTC.

About this clone itself: This same CDR3 is encoded by further DNA sequences in the sample. This sequence joins TRBV27 and TRBJ2-1; D may be TRBD2 (5 bases). Germline CDR1 reads MNHEY; CDR2 reads SMNVEV (reference sequence). Deletions cut 3 bases from V and 7 bases from J, with 10 bases between. The CDR3 has 13 amino acids. The CDR3 region has the DNA TGTGCCAGCAGTTTGGCGGGCGGGAATGAGCAGTTCTTC. Translation: CASSLAGGNEQFF.

Notes on this clone: Other DNA sequences in this specimen translate into the identical CDR3. The DNA for the CDR3 is TGTGCCAGTAGTGAAGGGAGACAAGAGACCCAGTACTTC. Amino acid sequence: CASSEGRQETQYF. This chain joins TRBV19 and TRBJ2-5, with a tentative D call TRBD2 (5 bases). Trimming cost V 5 bases and J 2 bases, with 9 bases left between them. Germline V gene lookup returns CDR1 LNHDA and CDR2 SQIVND (reference sequence). This CDR3 contains 13 residues. The full variable domain, in which reference TRBV19 and TRBJ2-5 provide the parts outside the CDR3, is DGGITQSPKYLFRKEGQNVTLSCEQNLNHDAMYWYRQDPGQGLRLIYYSQIVNDFQKGDIAEGYSVSREKKESFPLTVTSAQKNPTAFYLCASSEGRQETQYFGPGTRLLVL.

V is TRBV19 and J is TRBJ2-4, with TRBD2 matching 8 bases. From germline, CDR1 is LNHDA and CDR2 SQIVND (reference sequence). The CDR3 totals 19 residues. Germline trimming cut 3 bases from V and 0 bases from J; bases unmatched to any gene: 13. CDR3 protein: CASSIPGGGLTLAKNIQYF. As DNA, the CDR3 is TGTGCCAGTAGTATCCCCGGGGGGGGGCTTACCCTAGCCAAAAACATTCAGTACTTC. Using reference TRBV19 and TRBJ2-4 for the parts outside the CDR3, the full variable domain is DGGITQSPKYLFRKEGQNVTLSCEQNLNHDAMYWYRQDPGQGLRLIYYSQIVNDFQKGDIAEGYSVSREKKESFPLTVTSAQKNPTAFYLCASSIPGGGLTLAKNIQYFGAGTRLSVL.

The rearrangement links TRBV5-4 to TRBJ2-7; TRBD2 agrees at 8 bases. The CDR3 spans 15 residues. Germline loops: CDR1 SGHNT, CDR2 YYREEE (reference sequence). V lost 5 bases and J lost 0; bases outside the gene matches: 7. CDR3 loop: CASSTKTSVSYEQYF. The CDR3, as DNA: TGTGCCAGCAGTACCAAGACTAGCGTCTCCTACGAGCAGTACTTC.

The chain has TRBV2 and TRBJ2-5, with 9 positions matching TRBD2. J gave up 2 bases and V 7 bases, and 5 bases lay outside the gene matches. This CDR3 comprises 14 residues. CDR1 and CDR2 (germline): SNHLY, FYNNEI. The CDR3 sequence: CASTAGGSQETQYF. Here the CDR3 DNA reads TGTGCCAGCACAGCGGGAGGTTCTCAAGAGACCCAGTACTTC.

The V gene is TRBV6-5, the J gene TRBJ1-2; 10 bases map to TRBD1. Germline values: CDR1 MNHEY, CDR2 SVGAGI. The CDR3 extends over 13 amino acids. Trimming cost V 8 bases and J 6 bases; bases outside gene matches: 6. The CDR3 spells CASRDRGENGYTF. In nucleotides, the CDR3 is TGTGCCAGCCGGGACAGGGGCGAGAATGGCTACACCTTC.

This rearrangement joins TRBV10-3 to TRBJ2-3; 7 nucleotides agree with TRBD2. The CDR3 sequence is 16 residues long. Germline CDR1 and CDR2: ENHRY and SYGVKD. The junction had 10 bases not matched to a gene; V was cut back by 6 bases and J by 1 base. Written as DNA, the CDR3 is TGTGCCATCAGGCCTGGTACGGGAGGTGGCACAGATACGCAGTATTTT. Translation gives CAIRPGTGGGTDTQYF.

The chain is built from TRBV7-2 and TRBJ1-5; 9 bases map to TRBD1. V shed 1 base, J shed 2 bases, and the junction held 3 bases outside the gene matches. Germline loops: CDR1 SGHTA, CDR2 FQGNSA. This CDR3 has 16 amino acids. The chain's CDR3 is CASSLEDRGGNQPQHF. CDR3 coding DNA: TGTGCCAGCAGCTTAGAGGACAGGGGTGGCAATCAGCCCCAGCATTTT.

The gene calls are TRBV7-2 and TRBJ2-3; maybe TRBD2 (6 bases). The CDR3 is 16 residues long. In germline, CDR1 is SGHTA, CDR2 FQGNSA. Trimming stripped 3 bases from V and 4 bases from J, with 17 bases between. The CDR3 DNA sequence: TGTGCCAGCAGCTTGGCTAGCGCCGGGGTGGCAGATACGCAGTATTTT. As protein: CASSLASAGVADTQYF.

This chain uses TRBV5-4 with TRBJ2-5; D remains ambiguous. Trimming removed 0 bases at V and 1 base at J, with 7 bases between. The germline V gene encodes CDR1 SGHNT and CDR2 YYREEE (reference sequence). There are 14 residues in the CDR3. DNA for the CDR3: TGTGCCAGCAGCTTGGGAGACTCCCAAGAGACCCAGTACTTC. Its protein is CASSLGDSQETQYF.

The chain joins TRBV5-1 to TRBJ2-7, with 7 bases matching TRBD2. The CDR3 is 14 amino acids. Germline loops: CDR1 SGHRS, CDR2 YFSETQ. V trimming: 5 bases; J trimming: 2 bases; junction bases outside the gene matches: 7. CDR3 coding DNA: TGCGCCAGCAGGAGGACTAGGGGTGCCTACGAGCAGTACTTC. Encoded protein: CASRRTRGAYEQYF.

V is TRBV28 and J is TRBJ2-7; D might be TRBD2 (6 bases). The CDR3 contains 15 residues. The V gene's germline CDR1 is MDHEN and CDR2 SYDVKM. Trimming removed 2 bases from V and 4 bases from J, with 15 bases in between. The CDR3: CASSLMGEAEYEQYF. The CDR3, as DNA: TGTGCCAGCAGTTTAATGGGGGAGGCCGAATACGAGCAGTACTTC.

The chain couples TRBV7-2 to TRBJ1-1; a possible D gene is TRBD1 (5 bases). Trimming took off 5 bases at V and 2 bases at J, with 15 bases between the two ends. CDR3 length equals 15 residues. Germline V gene sequence: CDR1 SGHTA, CDR2 FQGNSA. The CDR3 region is CASSLTGGLNTEAFF. Here the CDR3 DNA reads TGTGCCAGCAGCCTAACTGGGGGACTCAACACTGAAGCTTTCTTT.

J is TRBJ2-1 and V is TRBV5-1; 9 bases are shared with TRBD2. The germline CDR1 and CDR2 sequences are SGHRS and YFSETQ. CDR3 length: 15 residues. The ends lost 3 bases at V and 9 bases at J; junction bases unmatched: 10. The CDR3 nucleotides read TGCGCCAGCAGCTCCGGGACTAGCCGAGCCGGTGAGCAGTTCTTC. Protein sequence: CASSSGTSRAGEQFF. The full variable domain, its missing parts supplied by reference TRBV5-1 and TRBJ2-1, is KAGVTQTPRYLIKTRGQQVTLSCSPISGHRSVSWYQQTPGQGLQFLFEYFSETQRNKGNFPGRFSGRQFSNSRSEMNVSTLELGDSALYLCASSSGTSRAGEQFFGPGTRLTVL.

The chain couples TRBV6-1 to TRBJ1-1; D remains unclear. The germline V gene has CDR1 MNHNS and CDR2 SASEGT. The germline V and J ends were trimmed by 6 bases and 1 base, with 9 bases remaining between them. The CDR3 is 13 residues long. The CDR3 sequence: CASSPTPNTEAFF. The CDR3 coding sequence is TGTGCCAGCAGCCCGACACCGAACACTGAAGCTTTCTTT.

V is TRBV10-2 and J is TRBJ2-7, with 10 nucleotides matching TRBD2. This CDR3 has 15 residues. The J segment lost 0 bases and the V segment lost 6 bases, leaving 5 bases of the junction unmatched. Germline assignment: CDR1 WSHSY and CDR2 SAAADI. In DNA form, the CDR3 reads TGCGCCAGCAGCGCGGGACTAGCGAACTCCTACGAGCAGTACTTC. Amino acid sequence: CASSAGLANSYEQYF.

V gene TRBV15 combines with J gene TRBJ1-1; D uncertain. V lost 3 bases and J 0 bases, leaving 8 bases between the germline ends. The CDR3 runs to 14 residues. Germline V gene sequence: CDR1 LNHNV, CDR2 YYDKDF (reference sequence). CDR3 in DNA: TGTGCCACCAGCAGGCCGAGAGTGAACACTGAAGCTTTCTTT. Residues: CATSRPRVNTEAFF.

The chain is built from TRBV29-1 and TRBJ2-3, with TRBD2 matching over 7 bases. The CDR3 runs 15 residues. V trimming: 6 bases; J trimming: 5 bases; junction bases outside the gene matches: 14. Germline-derived CDR1 and CDR2 are SQVTM and ANQGSEA. The CDR3 nucleotides read TGCAGCGTCGATTCTCTGGGCGGGAGTGTAGATACGCAGTATTTT. Amino acids: CSVDSLGGSVDTQYF.

V is TRBV29-1 and J is TRBJ2-1, with D perhaps TRBD1 (6 bases). The CDR3 sequence is 13 residues long. Between the trimmed V and J ends, which lost 4 bases and 8 bases, there was a span of 15 bases. Germline V CDR1 and CDR2: SQVTM, ANQGSEA. CDR3 sequence reads: CSVAPTGIHEQFF. CDR3 sequence (DNA): TGCAGCGTTGCCCCCACAGGGATCCATGAGCAGTTCTTC.

The chain recombines TRBV29-1 with TRBJ2-3; 14 nucleotides line up with TRBD2. Losses at the gene ends were 6 bases for V and 6 bases for J; bases not matched to a gene: 14. The CDR3 has 17 amino acids. Looked up from germline, CDR1 is SQVTM and CDR2 is ANQGSEA. The CDR3 spells CSVAGTSGSLARDTQYF. As DNA, the CDR3 is TGCAGCGTGGCCGGGACTAGCGGGAGTCTCGCTCGGGATACGCAGTATTTT.

The chain has TRBV21-1 and TRBJ2-2; the table calls TRBD1, which could not be checked here. TRBV21-1 is marked as a pseudogene. CDR3 size: 15 residues. This chain's CDR3 is CASTPGQGAGGELFF. The CDR3 region has the DNA TGTGCCAGCACACCGGGACAGGGGGCAGGCGGGGAGCTGTTTTTT.

This CDR3 reads CASSALLAGIQETQYF. The CDR3 bases are TGTGCCAGCAGCGCGCTACTAGCGGGGATCCAAGAGACCCAGTACTTC. The chain joins TRBV2 to TRBJ2-5; 10 nucleotides align to TRBD2. This CDR3 has 16 amino acids. Germline CDR1 and CDR2: SNHLY and FYNNEI. The V gene end was trimmed by 6 bases and the J gene end by 1 base; junction bases not matched to a gene: 8.

This clone was seen a few times. The genes are TRBV7-6 and TRBJ2-1; 7 bases agree with TRBD1. V shed 0 bases and J 12 bases; nucleotides not matched to a gene: 5. The CDR3 is 13 residues long. Germline V lookup: CDR1 SGHVS, CDR2 FNYEAQ. CDR3 coding DNA: TGTGCCAGCAGCTTAGCGAACCGGGACAGGCAGTTCTTC. Residues: CASSLANRDRQFF.

The rearrangement joins TRBV4-2 to TRBJ1-2; D is unclear. Trimming removed 0 bases at V and 4 bases at J, with 15 bases between. The CDR3 length is 16 residues. Germline CDR1 reads LGHNA; CDR2 reads YNFKEQ. CDR3 coding DNA: TGTGCCAGCAGCCAAGATGACTCAATAGCCTCCTATGGCTACACCTTC. This translates into CASSQDDSIASYGYTF.

This clone was counted between two and nine times. V usage is TRBV5-6 and J usage is TRBJ1-4; D is undetermined. This CDR3 comprises 15 residues. Trimming removed 0 bases at V and 14 bases at J, with 20 bases between. The V gene's germline CDR1 is SGHDT and CDR2 YYEEEE. The CDR3 is CASSLVGQASGMLFF. As DNA, the CDR3 is TGTGCCAGCAGCTTGGTAGGTCAAGCAAGCGGGATGCTGTTTTTT.

CDR3 nucleotide sequence: TGTGCCAGTCTCGACGCGGGGAGCACAGATACGCAGTATTTT. Encoded protein: CASLDAGSTDTQYF. The chain links TRBV27 to TRBJ2-3; perhaps TRBD2 as D (6 bases). The CDR3 sequence is 14 residues long. Germline assignment: CDR1 MNHEY and CDR2 SMNVEV (reference sequence). Trimming stripped 9 bases from V and 0 bases from J, with 13 bases between.

The chain carries TRBV30 and TRBJ1-1, with a tentative D call TRBD1 (6 bases). This CDR3 comprises 15 residues. V was pared by 1 base and J by 4 bases, with 16 bases between. Germline values: CDR1 GTSNPN, CDR2 SVGIG (reference sequence). Written as DNA, the CDR3 is TGTGCCTGGAGTGCGACCCGACAGGTATCCACTGAAGCTTTCTTT. Translation: CAWSATRQVSTEAFF.

This chain uses TRBV19 with TRBJ2-1; 9 nucleotides match TRBD2. The CDR3 runs to 14 residues. The V and J ends lost 6 bases and 7 bases, in that order; junction bases with no gene match: 7. CDR1 and CDR2 (germline): LNHDA, SQIVND (reference sequence). Here the CDR3 reads CASRGLAGRNEQFF. CDR3 nucleotides: TGTGCCAGTAGGGGTCTAGCGGGAAGGAATGAGCAGTTCTTC.

The V gene is TRBV6-5, the J gene TRBJ1-5; the match to TRBD1 covers 8 bases. Trimming took 4 bases from V and 5 from J; bases not matched to a gene: 7. CDR1 is MNHEY and CDR2 is SVGAGI in the germline V gene. This CDR3 is 15 amino acids long. In DNA, the CDR3 is TGTGCCAGCAGTTGGACAGGGTCGGTAGATCAGCCCCAGCATTTT. As protein: CASSWTGSVDQPQHF.